This T cell receptor beta chain came from a study of cytomegalovirus exposure and HLA in healthy donors. With regard to this clone: Its antigen is unknown.

The CDR3 contains 12 residues. Trimming took off 2 bases at V and 7 bases at J, with 8 bases between the two ends. The germline CDR1 and CDR2 sequences are MRHNA and SNTAGT. Primers included in the PCR were 60 Vbeta and 13 Jbeta primers. Data came from immunoSEQ multiplex PCR; TCRdb stores just in-frame clones and leaves some out. The table records 100,000 to 150,000 clones, more than 9% of them present only once. General study results and limits: In vitro confirmation showed three CMV-associated chains to be CMV antigen specific.

The sample was PBMCs. The source of this sequence is a young woman in good health and CMV-seropositive. V is TRBV6-4 and J is TRBJ1-2; TRBD1 might be the D (6 bases). In DNA form, the CDR3 reads TGTGCCAGCAGTGACCACAGGGTTGGCTACACCTTC. Translated, it gives CASSDHRVGYTF.